This TCR beta chain was sequenced for a study of cytomegalovirus exposure and HLA in healthy donors. Overall study findings and caveats: In an earlier analysis, most TCR beta V segments were productive about 87% or about 30% of the time. Accurate HLA-A and HLA-B prediction from TCR beta sequences was reported for most subjects.

The PCR used 60 Vbeta and 13 Jbeta primers. Some clones are missing from TCRdb's copy, which holds only in-frame ones; the method was immunoSEQ multiplex PCR. The sample holds about 170,000 clones, about 85% seen once. As for this clone: No antigen is known for it.

CDR1 is MNHEY, CDR2 SVGAGI, per germline. Germline trimming cut 8 bases from V and 1 base from J; bases unmatched to any gene: 10. The CDR3 is 15 amino acids. The sequenced sample was PBMCs. This TCR came from a boy between 2 and 10 years old in good health and CMV-seronegative. The genes are TRBV6-5 and TRBJ2-5; TRBD2 matches 7 bases. The CDR3 region is CASGRLAVFQETQYF. The CDR3 DNA reads as TGTGCCAGCGGGAGACTAGCCGTATTCCAAGAGACCCAGTACTTC.